The 10 T cell receptor beta chains presented below share a single source sample, sequenced in a study of OX40 agonist ivuxolimab in advanced cancers. Only in-frame clones appear in the TCRdb table, and some are missing; sequencing was by immunoSEQ multiplex PCR. This sample has 26,000 or so clones, with more than 70% found just once. The sequences come from CD4+ or CD8+ T cells sorted from blood, collected in a trial of the OX40 agonist ivuxolimab. The origin of the receptors is an adult with an advanced solid tumor such as melanoma, head and neck, liver or kidney cancer.

V usage is TRBV13 and J usage is TRBJ2-7, with 9 bases fitting TRBD2. CDR1 and CDR2 (germline): PRHDT, FYEKMQ (reference sequence). CDR3 size: 17 residues. Trimming took 2 bases from V and 0 from J; bases not matched to a gene: 8. The CDR3 nucleotides are TGTGCCAGCAGCTTACGGTCTGGCGGGAGGGACTCCTACGAGCAGTACTTC. Its translation is CASSLRSGGRDSYEQYF.

This sequence joins TRBV14 and TRBJ2-7, with 7 bases matching TRBD1. This CDR3 has 13 amino acids. Trimming removed 8 bases from V and 1 base from J; junction bases left unmatched: 5. The germline CDR1 and CDR2 sequences are SGHDN and FVKESK. The CDR3 is CASAGTASYEQYF. The CDR3 DNA reads as TGTGCCAGCGCCGGGACAGCGTCCTACGAGCAGTACTTC.

Judged by abundance, this clone is large (0.1 to 1%). The chain has TRBV6-4 and TRBJ2-3, with 10 bases identical to TRBD1. The CDR3 has 15 amino acids. Trimming cost V 3 bases and J 1 base; bases outside gene matches: 1. Germline CDR1 reads MRHNA; CDR2 reads SNTAGT. The CDR3 DNA is TGTGCCAGCAGTGAGGGGACAGGGGGCACAGATACGCAGTATTTT. It codes for CASSEGTGGTDTQYF.

The chain couples TRBV6-6 to TRBJ2-7; the match to TRBD1 covers 7 bases. Trimming cost V 2 bases and J 3 bases; bases outside gene matches: 4. The CDR3 sequence is 14 residues long. CDR1 and CDR2 (germline): MNHNY, SVGAGI (reference sequence). The CDR3 sequence is CASSYEGAYYEQYF. CDR3 nucleotides: TGTGCCAGCAGTTACGAGGGGGCCTACTACGAGCAGTACTTC.

The rearrangement uses TRBV2 and TRBJ2-1; D is unresolved. CDR1 SNHLY and CDR2 FYNNEI come from the germline V gene. V dropped 4 bases and J dropped 5 bases, with 9 bases sitting between them. There are 13 residues in the CDR3. CDR3 loop: CASSGPPDNEQFF. In DNA form, the CDR3 reads TGTGCCAGCAGTGGACCTCCGGACAATGAGCAGTTCTTC.

V gene TRBV6-5 combines with J gene TRBJ1-2; possible D gene TRBD1, 5 bases. V gave up 2 bases and J gave up 4 bases, with 17 bases separating them. Germline V lookup: CDR1 MNHEY, CDR2 SVGAGI. CDR3 length equals 16 residues. The CDR3 region is CASSYGGANPPYGYTF. The CDR3 nucleotides read TGTGCCAGCAGTTACGGTGGGGCCAACCCGCCCTATGGCTACACCTTC.

The CDR3 bases are TGTGCCAGCAGCGTACAGGGGAGTTCCAAAAACATTCAGTACTTC. Its translation is CASSVQGSSKNIQYF. The chain has TRBV9 and TRBJ2-4; D is perhaps TRBD1 (6 bases). Between the trimmed V and J ends, which lost 1 base and 2 bases, there was a span of 10 bases. CDR3 length: 15 amino acids. Germline assignment: CDR1 SGDLS and CDR2 YYNGEE.

The chain employs TRBV11-2 and TRBJ1-1; 8 bases are shared with TRBD1. After removal of 4 bases from V and 6 bases from J, the junction contained 13 bases not matched to a gene. The CDR3 runs 16 residues. Germline values: CDR1 SGHAT, CDR2 FQNNGV. CDR3 residues: CASSSWDRMRVAEAFF. The CDR3 coding sequence is TGTGCCAGCAGCTCGTGGGACAGGATGAGAGTTGCTGAAGCTTTCTTT.

V is TRBV9 and J is TRBJ2-7; the D gene is possibly TRBD2 (6 bases). This CDR3 is 14 amino acids long. V lost 0 bases, J lost 2 bases, and 9 bases lay in between. From germline, CDR1 is SGDLS and CDR2 YYNGEE. For the CDR3, the DNA is TGTGCCAGCAGCGTAGGGGTAGCGGCCTACGAGCAGTACTTC. Encoded protein: CASSVGVAAYEQYF.

This chain uses TRBV2 with TRBJ2-7; TRBD2 agrees at 9 bases. Germline loops: CDR1 SNHLY, CDR2 FYNNEI. This CDR3 is built from 13 residues. V was clipped by 10 bases and J by 6 bases; unmatched bases: 10. For the CDR3, the DNA is TGTGCCAACTCGGCGGGGGGGCCTGTCGAGCAGTACTTC. Protein: CANSAGGPVEQYF.